This TCR beta chain is from a study of graft-versus-host responses after intestinal transplantation. Study overall: Recipients got multivisceral, liver-intestinal, or isolated intestinal transplants. Study-wide findings and caveats: Early post-transplant declines in HvG were associated with peak levels of circulating GvH clones.

Method: immunoSEQ multiplex PCR; TCRdb's copy keeps in-frame clones and lacks some. The repertoire has about 70,000 clones, about 87% of them found once; the top ten carry 0.39%. As concerns this clone: The antigen is undetermined.

The source material was unstimulated CD4+ T cells sorted from spleen or lymph node cells, sampled before transplant. This receptor was taken from a human donor who was the organ donor for an intestinal transplant.

For the CDR3, the DNA is TGTGCCACCACCAAACGGGGGAACACCGGGGAGCTGTTTTTT. It translates to CATTKRGNTGELFF. This chain uses TRBV27 with TRBJ2-2; tentatively, D is TRBD2 (5 bases). Germline V gene data show CDR1 as MNHEY and CDR2 as SMNVEV (reference sequence). Trimming pared 10 bases from V and 1 base from J, leaving 13 bases between. There are 14 residues in the CDR3.